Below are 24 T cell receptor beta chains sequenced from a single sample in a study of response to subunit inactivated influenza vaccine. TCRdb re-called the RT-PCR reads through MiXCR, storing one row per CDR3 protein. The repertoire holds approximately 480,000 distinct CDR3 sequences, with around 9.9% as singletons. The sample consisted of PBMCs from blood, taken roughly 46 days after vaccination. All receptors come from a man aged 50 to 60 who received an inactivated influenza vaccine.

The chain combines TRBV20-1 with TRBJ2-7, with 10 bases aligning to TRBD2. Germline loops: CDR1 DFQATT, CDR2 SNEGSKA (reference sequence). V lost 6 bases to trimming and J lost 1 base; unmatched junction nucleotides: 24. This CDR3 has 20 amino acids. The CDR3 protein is CSAWIPSGRAFQSESYEQYF. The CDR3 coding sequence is TGCAGTGCGTGGATTCCCAGCGGGAGGGCCTTTCAATCTGAGTCCTACGAGCAGTACTTC.

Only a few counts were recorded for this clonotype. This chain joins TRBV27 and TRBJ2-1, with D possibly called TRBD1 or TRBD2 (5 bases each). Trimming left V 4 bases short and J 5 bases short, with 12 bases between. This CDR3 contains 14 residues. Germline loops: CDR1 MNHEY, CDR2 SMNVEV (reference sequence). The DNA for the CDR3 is TGTGCCAGCAGTTCGCCGGGACGTAACAATGAGCAGTTCTTC. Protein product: CASSSPGRNNEQFF.

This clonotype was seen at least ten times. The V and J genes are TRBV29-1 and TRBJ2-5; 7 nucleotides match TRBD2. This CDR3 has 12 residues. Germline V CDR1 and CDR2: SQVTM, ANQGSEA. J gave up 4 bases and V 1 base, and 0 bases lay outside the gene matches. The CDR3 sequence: CSVEGGGETQYF. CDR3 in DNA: TGCAGCGTTGAAGGGGGGGGAGAGACCCAGTACTTC. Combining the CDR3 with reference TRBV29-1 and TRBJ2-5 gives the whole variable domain SAVISQKPSRDICQRGTSLTIQCQVDSQVTMMFWYRQQPGQSLTLIATANQGSEATYESGFVIDKFPISRPNLTFSTLTVSNMSPEDSSIYLCSVEGGGETQYFGPGTRLLVL.

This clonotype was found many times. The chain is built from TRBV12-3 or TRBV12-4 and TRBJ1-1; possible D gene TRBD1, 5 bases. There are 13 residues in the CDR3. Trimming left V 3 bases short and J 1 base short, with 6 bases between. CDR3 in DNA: TGTGCCAGCAGTTTGACAGAGAACACTGAAGCTTTCTTT. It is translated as CASSLTENTEAFF.

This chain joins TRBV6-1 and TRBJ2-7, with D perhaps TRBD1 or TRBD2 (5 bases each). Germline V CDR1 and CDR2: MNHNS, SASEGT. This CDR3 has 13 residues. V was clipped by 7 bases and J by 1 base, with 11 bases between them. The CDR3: CASKSRESYEQYF. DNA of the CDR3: TGTGCCAGCAAGAGCAGGGAGTCCTACGAGCAGTACTTC.

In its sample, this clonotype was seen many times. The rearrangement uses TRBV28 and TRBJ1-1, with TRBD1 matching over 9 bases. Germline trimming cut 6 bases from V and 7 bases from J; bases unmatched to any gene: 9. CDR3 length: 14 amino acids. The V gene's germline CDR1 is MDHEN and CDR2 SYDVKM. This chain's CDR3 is CASSRTGGEGEAFF. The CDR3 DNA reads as TGTGCCAGCAGCAGAACAGGGGGCGAGGGTGAAGCTTTCTTT.

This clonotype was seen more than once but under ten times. The CDR3 DNA sequence: TGTGCCAGCAGCATACCGGGCTACAATGAGCAGTTCTTC. It encodes CASSIPGYNEQFF. The V call is TRBV14, the J call TRBJ2-1; D is uncertain. Germline CDR1 is SGHDN and CDR2 is FVKESK. The CDR3 is 13 residues long. Trimming removed 5 bases from V and 3 bases from J, with 8 bases in between. The full variable domain, in which reference TRBV14 and TRBJ2-1 provide the parts outside the CDR3, is EAGVTQFPSHSVIEKGQTVTLRCDPISGHDNLYWYRRVMGKEIKFLLHFVKESKQDESGMPNNRFLAERTGGTYSTLKVQPAELEDSGVYFCASSIPGYNEQFFGPGTRLTVL.

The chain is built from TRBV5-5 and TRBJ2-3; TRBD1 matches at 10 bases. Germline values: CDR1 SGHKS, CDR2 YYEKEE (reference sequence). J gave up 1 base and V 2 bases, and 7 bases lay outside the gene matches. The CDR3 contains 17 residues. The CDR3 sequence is CASSLIPGTGGTDTQYF. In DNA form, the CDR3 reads TGTGCCAGCAGCTTAATCCCCGGGACAGGGGGCACAGATACGCAGTATTTT.

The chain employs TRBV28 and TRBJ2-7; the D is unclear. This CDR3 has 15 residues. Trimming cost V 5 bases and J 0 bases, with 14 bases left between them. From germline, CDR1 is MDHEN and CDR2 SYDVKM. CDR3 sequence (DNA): TGTGCCAGCAGTGAAATTCCCAGGAGCTCCTACGAGCAGTACTTC. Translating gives CASSEIPRSSYEQYF.

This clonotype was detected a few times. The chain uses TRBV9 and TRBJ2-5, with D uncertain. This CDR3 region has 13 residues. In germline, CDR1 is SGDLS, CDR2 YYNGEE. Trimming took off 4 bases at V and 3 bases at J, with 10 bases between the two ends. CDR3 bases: TGTGCCAGCAGCCCCAGCCCAGAAGAGACCCAGTACTTC. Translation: CASSPSPEETQYF.

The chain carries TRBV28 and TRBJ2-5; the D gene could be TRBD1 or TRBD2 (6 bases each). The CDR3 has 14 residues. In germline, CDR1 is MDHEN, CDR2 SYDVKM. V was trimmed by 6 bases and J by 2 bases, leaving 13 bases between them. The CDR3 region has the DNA TGTGCCAGCAGGGAAGGGGGGACTCAAGAGACCCAGTACTTC. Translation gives CASREGGTQETQYF.

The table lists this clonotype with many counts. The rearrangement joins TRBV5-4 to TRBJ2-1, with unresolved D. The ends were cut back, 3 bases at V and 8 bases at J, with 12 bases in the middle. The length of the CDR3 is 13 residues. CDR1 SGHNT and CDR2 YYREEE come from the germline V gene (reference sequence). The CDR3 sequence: CASSSPGPDEQFF. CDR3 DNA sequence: TGTGCCAGCAGCTCCCCTGGTCCCGATGAGCAGTTCTTC.

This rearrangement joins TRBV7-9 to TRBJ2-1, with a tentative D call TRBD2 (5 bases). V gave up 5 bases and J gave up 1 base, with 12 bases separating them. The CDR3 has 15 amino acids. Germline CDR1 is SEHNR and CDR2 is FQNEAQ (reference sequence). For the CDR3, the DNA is TGTGCCAGCAGCCTCTTAGCGTTGTCCTACAATGAGCAGTTCTTC. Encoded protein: CASSLLALSYNEQFF.

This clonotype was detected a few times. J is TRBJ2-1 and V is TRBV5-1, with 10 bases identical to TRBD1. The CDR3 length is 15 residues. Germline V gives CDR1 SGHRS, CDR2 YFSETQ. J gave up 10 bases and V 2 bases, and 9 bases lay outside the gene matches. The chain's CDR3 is CASSLRGQGVNEQFF. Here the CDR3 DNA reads TGCGCCAGCAGCTTAAGAGGACAGGGGGTGAACGAGCAGTTCTTC.

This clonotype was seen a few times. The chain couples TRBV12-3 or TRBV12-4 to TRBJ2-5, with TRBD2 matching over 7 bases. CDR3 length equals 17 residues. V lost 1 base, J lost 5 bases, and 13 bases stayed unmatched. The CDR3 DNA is TGTGCCAGCAGTTTAGTCAGGGAAGGGAGGGTCAGGGAGACCCAGTACTTC. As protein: CASSLVREGRVRETQYF.

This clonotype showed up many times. CDR3 loop: CASSGYSYEQYF. CDR3 coding DNA: TGTGCCAGCAGTGGGTACTCCTACGAGCAGTACTTC. The chain combines TRBV12-3 or TRBV12-4 with TRBJ2-7; D gene unclear. Trimming pared 5 bases from V and 0 bases from J, leaving 5 bases between. The CDR3 extends over 12 amino acids.

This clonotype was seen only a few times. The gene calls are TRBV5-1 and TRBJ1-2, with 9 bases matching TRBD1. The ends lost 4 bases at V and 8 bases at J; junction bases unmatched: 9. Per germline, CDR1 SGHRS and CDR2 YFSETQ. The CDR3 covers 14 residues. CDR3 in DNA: TGCGCCAGCAGCCAGGCCGGGACAGGGAGAGGCTACACCTTC. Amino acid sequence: CASSQAGTGRGYTF.

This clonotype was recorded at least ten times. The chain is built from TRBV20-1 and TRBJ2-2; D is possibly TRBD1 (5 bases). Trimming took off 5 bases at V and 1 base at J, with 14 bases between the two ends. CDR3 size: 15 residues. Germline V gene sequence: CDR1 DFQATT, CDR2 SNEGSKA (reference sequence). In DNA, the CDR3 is TGCAGTGCTTCACAAGGGGCTTGGAACACCGGGGAGCTGTTTTTT. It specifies CSASQGAWNTGELFF.

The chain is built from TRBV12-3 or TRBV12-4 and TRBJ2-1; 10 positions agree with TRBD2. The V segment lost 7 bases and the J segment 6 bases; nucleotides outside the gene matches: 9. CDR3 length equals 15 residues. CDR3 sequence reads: CASTLSGGAFNEQFF. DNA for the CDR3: TGTGCCAGCACCCTGAGCGGGGGGGCCTTCAATGAGCAGTTCTTC.

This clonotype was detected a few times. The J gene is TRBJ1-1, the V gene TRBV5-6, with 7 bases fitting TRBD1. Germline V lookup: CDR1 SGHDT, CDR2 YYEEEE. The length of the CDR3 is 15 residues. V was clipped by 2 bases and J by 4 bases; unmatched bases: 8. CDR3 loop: CASSFGRGVGTEAFF. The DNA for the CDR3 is TGTGCCAGCAGCTTCGGCAGGGGGGTTGGCACTGAAGCTTTCTTT.

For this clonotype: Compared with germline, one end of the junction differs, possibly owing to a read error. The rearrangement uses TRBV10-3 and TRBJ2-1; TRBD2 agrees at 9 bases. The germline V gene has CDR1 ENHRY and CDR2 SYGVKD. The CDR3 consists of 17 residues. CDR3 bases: TGTGCCATCAGTGAGTCGATGGTGGTAGCGGGGGATAATGAGAAGTTCTTC. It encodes CAISESMVVAGDNEKFF.

CDR3 in amino acids: CASSKTTVGTGELFF. CDR3 coding DNA: TGCGCCAGCAGCAAGACGACAGTTGGCACCGGGGAGCTGTTTTTT. V gene TRBV5-1 combines with J gene TRBJ2-2, with D possibly TRBD1 on 5 matching bases. This CDR3 has 15 amino acids. Between the trimmed V and J ends, which lost 4 bases and 4 bases, there was a span of 14 bases. Germline V gene lookup returns CDR1 SGHRS and CDR2 YFSETQ.

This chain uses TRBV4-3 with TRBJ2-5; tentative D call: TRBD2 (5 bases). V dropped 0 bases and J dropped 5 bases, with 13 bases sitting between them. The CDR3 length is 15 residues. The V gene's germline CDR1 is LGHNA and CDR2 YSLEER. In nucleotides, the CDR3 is TGCGCCAGCAGCCAAGATATAGGGAGAGGGGAGACCCAGTACTTC. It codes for CASSQDIGRGETQYF.

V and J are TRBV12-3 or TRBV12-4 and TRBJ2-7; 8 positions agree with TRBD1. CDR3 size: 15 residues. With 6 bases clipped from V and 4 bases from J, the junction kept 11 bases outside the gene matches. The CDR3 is CASSRAGTGSYEQYF. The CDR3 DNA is TGTGCCAGCAGCCGCGCCGGGACAGGCTCATACGAGCAGTACTTC.